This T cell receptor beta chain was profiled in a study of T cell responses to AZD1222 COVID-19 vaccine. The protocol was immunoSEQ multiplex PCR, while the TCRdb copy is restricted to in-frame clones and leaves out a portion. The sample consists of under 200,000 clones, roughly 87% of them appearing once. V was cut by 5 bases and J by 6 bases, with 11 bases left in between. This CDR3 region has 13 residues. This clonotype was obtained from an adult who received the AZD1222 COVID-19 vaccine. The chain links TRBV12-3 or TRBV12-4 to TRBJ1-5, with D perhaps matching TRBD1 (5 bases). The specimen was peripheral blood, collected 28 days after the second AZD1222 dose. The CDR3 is CASSPDRSQPQHF. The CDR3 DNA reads TGTGCCAGCAGTCCCGACAGAAGTCAGCCCCAGCATTTT.